This entry is about one TCR beta chain. The data stem from a study of blood T cell repertoires in COVID-19. The table came from immunoSEQ multiplex PCR; TCRdb's copy has only in-frame clones and leaves some out. The table lists 150,000 to 200,000 clones, more than 70% of them singletons. Germline loops: CDR1 SGHVS, CDR2 FQNEAQ. Trimming cost V 4 bases and J 3 bases; bases outside gene matches: 4. The CDR3 spans 16 residues. The sequenced material came from peripheral blood. This receptor was obtained from a human donor in a cohort sampled during active COVID-19. The chain employs TRBV7-8 and TRBJ2-1, with 12 positions matching TRBD2. Here the CDR3 DNA reads TGTGCCAGCAGCTCCTTACTAGCGGGGGGCTACAATGAGCAGTTCTTC. Amino acids: CASSSLLAGGYNEQFF. Looking up the rest from reference TRBV7-8 and TRBJ2-1 gives the full variable domain: GAGVSQSPRYKVAKRGQDVALRCDPISGHVSLFWYQQALGQGPEFLTYFQNEAQLDKSGLPSDRFFAERPEGSVSTLKIQRTQQEDSAVYLCASSSLLAGGYNEQFFGPGTRLTVL.